The TCR beta chain described here comes from a study of T-cell reconstitution after alpha-beta-depleted transplantation in children. Germline CDR1 SGHRS, CDR2 YFSETQ. Trimming at V came to 4 bases and at J to 0 bases, leaving 3 bases not matched to a gene. This CDR3 has 17 amino acids. As to this clonotype: Its antigen is currently unknown.

During its preparation, the TCRbeta library received unique molecular identifiers. One entry per CDR3 protein results from TCRdb running MiXCR on the PCR reads. This sample has about 1,000,000 distinct CDR3 sequences, with under 30% found just once. General study results and limits: Surviving recipient T cells and thymic progenitors underlay high day-60 TCRbeta diversity in some patients. Roughly two months post-transplant, alpha-beta T cells reportedly originated from several hundred graft clones that had expanded. A year post-transplant, T-cell counts and diversity derived mostly from newly produced T cells.

Here the sequenced sample was PBMCs, mostly from graft donor cells, taken 360 days after TCRalphabeta/CD19-depleted stem cell transplant. This receptor was obtained from a boy under two years old who had a stem cell transplant for SCID, so the T cells may come from the graft donor. V and J are TRBV5-1 and TRBJ2-1; 14 bases line up with TRBD2. CDR3 in DNA: TGCGCCAGCAGCCGCGGACTAGCGGGGGGCTCCTACAATGAGCAGTTCTTC. Protein product: CASSRGLAGGSYNEQFF.